This T cell receptor beta chain was retrieved from a study of T cells in Graves' hyperthyroidism and ophthalmopathy. For the study at large: Peripheral blood was collected at initial diagnosis, before any treatment.

This clonotype was recorded at least ten times. The study excluded patients with uncontrolled infection, other autoimmune disease, pregnancy or lactation. The diagnostic basis comprised clinical symptoms, serum thyroxine and TRAb, thyroid ultrasound and orbital computed tomography. Amplification of TCR beta CDR3 regions was performed using RNA transcripts as template. During a first-round RT-PCR of the TCR CDR3, the HTBI primer set was used. Using its own MiXCR run on the multiplex PCR reads, TCRdb lists one record per CDR3 protein. The data show some 320,000 distinct CDR3 sequences, roughly an eighth seen once. Specimen: blood. The origin of this receptor is a woman aged 40 to 55 with Graves' ophthalmopathy.

CDR3 residues: CASSPSSYEQYF. DNA of the CDR3: TGTGCCAGTAGTCCATCTTCCTACGAGCAGTACTTC. The chain joins TRBV3-1 to TRBJ2-7; D is undetermined. The CDR3 contains 12 residues. Trimming shortened V by 9 bases and J by 1 base, and 10 bases separated the two germline ends. CDR1 and CDR2 from the germline V gene are LGHDT and YNNKEL (reference sequence).